The 2 T cell receptor beta chains given below trace back to one sample, sequenced in a study of cytomegalovirus exposure and HLA in healthy donors. The protocol was immunoSEQ multiplex PCR, while the TCRdb copy is restricted to in-frame clones and leaves out a portion. The table has some 350,000 clones, around 90% seen once. Input material: PBMCs. These receptors all stem from a woman in her twenties or thirties in good health and CMV-seropositive.

This chain uses TRBV4-1 with TRBJ1-1; a possible D gene is TRBD1 (6 bases). V shed 4 bases and J shed 8 bases, with 17 bases lying between them. This CDR3 has 14 amino acids. Per germline, CDR1 MGHRA and CDR2 YSYEKL. The CDR3 protein is CASSPAYRAPEAFF. CDR3 sequence (DNA): TGCGCCAGCAGCCCAGCTTACAGGGCCCCCGAAGCTTTCTTT.

This sequence joins TRBV19 and TRBJ2-1; D is unresolved. The ends were cut back, 6 bases at V and 3 bases at J, with 9 bases in the middle. CDR3 length: 13 amino acids. CDR1 and CDR2 (germline): LNHDA, SQIVND (reference sequence). The DNA for the CDR3 is TGTGCCAGTAGCTCAGGACGCTACAATGAGCAGTTCTTC. Translating gives CASSSGRYNEQFF.